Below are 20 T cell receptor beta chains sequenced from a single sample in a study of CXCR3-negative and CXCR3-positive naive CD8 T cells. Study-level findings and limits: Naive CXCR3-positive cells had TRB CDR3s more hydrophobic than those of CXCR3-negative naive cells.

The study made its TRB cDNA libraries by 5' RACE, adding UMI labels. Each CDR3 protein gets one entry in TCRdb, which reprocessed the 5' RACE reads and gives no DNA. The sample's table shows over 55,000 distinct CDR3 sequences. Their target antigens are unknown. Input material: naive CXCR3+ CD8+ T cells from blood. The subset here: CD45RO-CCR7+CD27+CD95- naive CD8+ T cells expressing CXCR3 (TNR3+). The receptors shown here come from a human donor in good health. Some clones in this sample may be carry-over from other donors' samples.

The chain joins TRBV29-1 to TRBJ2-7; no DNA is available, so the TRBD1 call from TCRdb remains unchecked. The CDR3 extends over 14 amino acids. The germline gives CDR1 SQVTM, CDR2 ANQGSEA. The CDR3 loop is CSVAGGAGSYEQYF.

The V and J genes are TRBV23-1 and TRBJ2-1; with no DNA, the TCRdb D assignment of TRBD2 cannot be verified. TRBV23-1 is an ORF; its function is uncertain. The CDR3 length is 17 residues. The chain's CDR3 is CASSQPPGGGERNEQFF.

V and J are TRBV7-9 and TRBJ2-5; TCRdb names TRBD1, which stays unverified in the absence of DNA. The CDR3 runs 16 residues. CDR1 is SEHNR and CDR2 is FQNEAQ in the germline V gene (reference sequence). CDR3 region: CASSLPSGPFQETQYF.

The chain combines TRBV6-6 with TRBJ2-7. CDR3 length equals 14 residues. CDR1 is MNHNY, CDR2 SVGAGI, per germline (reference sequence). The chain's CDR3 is CASSSSDGAYEQYF.

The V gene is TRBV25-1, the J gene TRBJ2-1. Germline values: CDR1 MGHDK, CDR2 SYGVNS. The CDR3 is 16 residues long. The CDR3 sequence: CASSEFESYSYNEQFF.

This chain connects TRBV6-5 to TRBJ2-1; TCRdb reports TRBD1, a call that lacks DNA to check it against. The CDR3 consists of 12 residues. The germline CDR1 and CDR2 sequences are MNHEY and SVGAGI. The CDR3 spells CASSPAGDEQFF.

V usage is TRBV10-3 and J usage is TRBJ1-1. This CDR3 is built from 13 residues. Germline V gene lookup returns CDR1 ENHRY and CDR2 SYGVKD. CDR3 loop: CAISEEVNTEAFF.

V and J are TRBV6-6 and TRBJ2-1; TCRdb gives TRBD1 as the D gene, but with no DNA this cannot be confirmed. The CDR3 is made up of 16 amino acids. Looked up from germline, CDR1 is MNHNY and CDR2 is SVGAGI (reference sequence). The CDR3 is CASSYSAGGIYNEQFF.

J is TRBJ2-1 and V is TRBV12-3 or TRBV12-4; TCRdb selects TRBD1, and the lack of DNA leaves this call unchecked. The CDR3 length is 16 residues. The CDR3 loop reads CASSLVGDSSYNEQFF.

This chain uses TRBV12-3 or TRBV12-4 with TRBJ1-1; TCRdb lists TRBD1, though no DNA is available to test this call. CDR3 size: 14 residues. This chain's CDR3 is CASSPRNRGPEAFF.

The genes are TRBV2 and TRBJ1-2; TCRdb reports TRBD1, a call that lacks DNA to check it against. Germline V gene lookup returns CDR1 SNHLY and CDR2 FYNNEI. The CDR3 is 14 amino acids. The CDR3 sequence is CASTETGGSGGYTF.

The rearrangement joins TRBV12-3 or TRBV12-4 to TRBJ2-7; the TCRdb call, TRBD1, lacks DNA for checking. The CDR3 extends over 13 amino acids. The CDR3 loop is CASSSQGPYEQYF.

CDR3 residues: CASSVKNTGELFF. The chain links TRBV25-1 to TRBJ2-2. CDR3 length equals 13 residues. In germline, CDR1 is MGHDK, CDR2 SYGVNS.

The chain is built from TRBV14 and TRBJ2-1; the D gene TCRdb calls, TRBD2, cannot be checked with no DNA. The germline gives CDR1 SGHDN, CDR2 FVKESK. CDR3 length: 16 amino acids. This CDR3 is CASSLGGDFSYNEQFF.

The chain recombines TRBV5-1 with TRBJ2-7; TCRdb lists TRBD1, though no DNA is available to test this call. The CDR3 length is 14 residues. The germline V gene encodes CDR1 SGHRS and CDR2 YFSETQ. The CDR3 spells CASSPGQGWDEQYF.

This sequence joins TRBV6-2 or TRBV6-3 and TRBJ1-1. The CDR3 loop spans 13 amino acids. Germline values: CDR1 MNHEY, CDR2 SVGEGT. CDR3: CASSYSIRPEAFF.

CDR3 amino acids: CASSLTGVGTEAFF. The rearrangement uses TRBV5-1 and TRBJ1-1; TCRdb's D call, TRBD1, is unchecked because there is no DNA. CDR3 length: 14 residues. Germline CDR1 is SGHRS and CDR2 is YFSETQ.

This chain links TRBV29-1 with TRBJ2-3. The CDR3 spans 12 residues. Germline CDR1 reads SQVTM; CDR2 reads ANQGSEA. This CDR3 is CSVVGGPDTQYF.

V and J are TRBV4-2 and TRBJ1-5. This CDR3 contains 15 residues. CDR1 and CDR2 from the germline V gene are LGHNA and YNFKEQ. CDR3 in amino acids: CASSQEISTNQPQHF.

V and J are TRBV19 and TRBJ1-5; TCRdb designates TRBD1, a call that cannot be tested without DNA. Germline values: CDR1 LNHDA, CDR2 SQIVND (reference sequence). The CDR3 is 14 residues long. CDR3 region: CASSTGGSNQPQHF.